This T cell receptor beta chain was observed in a study of T cell clonality in common variable immunodeficiency. Germline values: CDR1 MRHNA, CDR2 SNTAGT. The CDR3 has 15 residues. Trimming removed 6 bases from V and 6 bases from J, with 18 bases in between. Findings of the study overall: Authors noted CVID clonality's cause needs subpopulation repertoire sequencing. CVID patient heterogeneity limited repertoire-clinical complication correlations. TCRbeta clonality was increased in CVID versus healthy controls.

This clone appeared many times. Its antigen remains unidentified. Sequencing ends 3 residues short of the CDR3 end; the germline J gene provides the rest. Here immunoSEQ multiplex PCR was the method, and the copy in TCRdb shows in-frame clones only, minus some. This sample carries 50,000 to 65,000 clones, none of them present only once. Both groups were predominantly of Caucasian heritage. The sequencing sample was made of peripheral blood mononuclear cells. The clonotype was recovered from a person aged 18-69 years in good health. The genes are TRBV6-4 and TRBJ2-1; a possible D gene is TRBD1 (6 bases). The CDR3 sequence is CASSPGTHYPNEQFF. Partial CDR3 DNA: TGTGCCAGCAGCCCCGGGACACACTACCCCAATGAG.